The clone carrying this TCR beta chain has just a few counts. CDR1 and CDR2 (germline): GTSNPN, SVGIG (reference sequence). Trimming removed 0 bases from V and 3 bases from J; junction bases left unmatched: 1. The CDR3 loop spans 13 amino acids. This sample was taken from a study of response to subunit inactivated influenza vaccine. TCRdb independently ran MiXCR on the RT-PCR reads; one entry per CDR3 protein. Of hundreds of thousands of distinct CDR3 sequences in the sample, 16% are singletons; the top ten hold roughly 3%. This chain joins TRBV30 and TRBJ2-5; 7 bases line up with TRBD1. The TCR was taken from a man aged 45 to 75 who received an inactivated influenza vaccine. The material was CD4+ T cells sorted from PBMCs, obtained roughly 24 months after vaccination. CDR3 coding DNA: TGTGCCTGGAGTGTCGACAGGGAAGAGACCCAGTACTTC. Translated, it gives CAWSVDREETQYF.